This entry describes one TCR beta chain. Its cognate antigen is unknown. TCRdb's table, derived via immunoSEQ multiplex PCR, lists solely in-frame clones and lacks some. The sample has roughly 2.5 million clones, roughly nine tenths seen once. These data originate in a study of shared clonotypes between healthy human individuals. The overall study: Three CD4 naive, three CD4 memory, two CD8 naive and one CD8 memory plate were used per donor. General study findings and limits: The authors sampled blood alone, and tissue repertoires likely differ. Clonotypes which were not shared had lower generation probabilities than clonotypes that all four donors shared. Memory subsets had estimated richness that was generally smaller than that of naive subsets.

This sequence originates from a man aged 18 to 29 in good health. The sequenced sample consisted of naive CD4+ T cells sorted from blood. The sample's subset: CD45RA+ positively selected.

The CDR3 sequence is CASSEVPGDPYEQYF. CDR3 nucleotide sequence: TGTGCCAGCAGTGAAGTTCCGGGAGACCCCTACGAGCAGTACTTC. J is TRBJ2-7 and V is TRBV6-1; TRBD2 is a possible D gene (6 bases). V lost 1 base to trimming and J lost 2 bases, with 12 bases between them. CDR3 length: 15 amino acids. CDR1 and CDR2 from the germline V gene are MNHNS and SASEGT.